This passage covers 32 T cell receptor beta chains from one sample sequenced in a study of tumor-infiltrating lymphocytes in localized non-small cell lung cancer. Repertoires were generated with immunoSEQ multiplex PCR, while TCRdb's copy carries only in-frame clones and drops some. The sample records about 12,000 clones, 65% to 85% being singletons. Sequenced sample: lung tumor tissue. These receptors originate from a human donor with non-small cell lung cancer.

V and J are TRBV2 and TRBJ2-7, with 8 nucleotides matching TRBD1. Germline V gene data show CDR1 as SNHLY and CDR2 as FYNNEI. This CDR3 region has 13 residues. V shed 7 bases, J shed 4 bases, and the junction held 6 bases outside the gene matches. This chain's CDR3 is CASIRQGPYEQYF. The CDR3 coding sequence is TGTGCCAGCATTCGACAGGGGCCTTACGAGCAGTACTTC.

This rearrangement joins TRBV7-9 to TRBJ1-2, with 7 bases matching TRBD1. Trimming took 4 bases from V and 3 from J; bases not matched to a gene: 8. The CDR3 is 15 residues long. In germline, CDR1 is SEHNR, CDR2 FQNEAQ (reference sequence). The CDR3 coding sequence is TGTGCCAGCAGCTCAACAGGGGAGGGCTACTATGGCTACACCTTC. Translation gives CASSSTGEGYYGYTF.

The chain carries TRBV4-3 and TRBJ2-7; D unresolved. CDR1 LGHNA and CDR2 YSLEER come from the germline V gene. V lost 0 bases and J lost 3, with 6 bases in between. The CDR3 extends over 13 amino acids. This CDR3 reads CASSQDIRYEQYF. As DNA, the CDR3 is TGCGCCAGCAGCCAAGATATACGCTACGAGCAGTACTTC.

The rearrangement joins TRBV30 to TRBJ1-1; unclear D gene. V was shortened by 0 bases and J by 5 bases, with 13 bases between the two germline ends. In germline, CDR1 is GTSNPN, CDR2 SVGIG (reference sequence). There are 14 residues in the CDR3. CDR3 amino acids: CAWSVKASNTEAFF. The CDR3 DNA reads as TGTGCCTGGAGTGTTAAGGCTTCGAATACTGAAGCTTTCTTT.

The rearrangement joins TRBV7-9 to TRBJ2-7; tentatively, D is TRBD1 (6 bases). Trimming removed 4 bases at V and 4 bases at J, with 17 bases between. The V gene's germline CDR1 is SEHNR and CDR2 FQNEAQ (reference sequence). The CDR3 loop spans 15 amino acids. The CDR3 here is CASSYLGTYGYEQYF. CDR3 nucleotide sequence: TGTGCCAGCAGCTATTTAGGGACATACGGGTACGAGCAGTACTTC. Combining the CDR3 with reference TRBV7-9 and TRBJ2-7 gives the whole variable domain DTGVSQNPRHKITKRGQNVTFRCDPISEHNRLYWYRQTLGQGPEFLTYFQNEAQLEKSRLLSDRFSAERPKGSFSTLEIQRTEQGDSAMYLCASSYLGTYGYEQYFGPGTRLTVT.

J is TRBJ2-5 and V is TRBV1. TRBV1 corresponds to a pseudogene. This CDR3 has 16 amino acids. The CDR3 bases are TGCACCAGCAGCGCCCGGGTAGAGACTGGGGTGGTGGACCAGTACTTC. Amino acid sequence: CTSSARVETGVVDQYF.

The chain joins TRBV6-5 to TRBJ1-2; D is ambiguous. There are 14 residues in the CDR3. Per the germline V gene, CDR1 is MNHEY and CDR2 is SVGAGI. V lost 8 bases, J lost 7 bases, and 20 bases lay in between. CDR3 in DNA: TGTGCCAGCGGCACGACACCTCACTTGTCTGGCTACACCTTC. Residues: CASGTTPHLSGYTF.

This rearrangement joins TRBV28 to TRBJ2-7, with D perhaps TRBD2 (5 bases). Deletions cut 1 base from V and 3 bases from J, with 10 bases between. The CDR3 spans 14 residues. The V gene's germline CDR1 is MDHEN and CDR2 SYDVKM. The CDR3 spells CASSLSGNSYEQYF. The DNA of the CDR3 is TGTGCCAGCAGTTTATCGGGGAATAGCTACGAGCAGTACTTC.

This clone has only a few counts. The chain couples TRBV11-1 to TRBJ2-2; 7 bases match TRBD1. The CDR3 extends over 16 amino acids. CDR1 and CDR2 (germline): SGHAT, FQDESV (reference sequence). Trimming cost V 5 bases and J 3 bases; bases outside gene matches: 9. The CDR3 region is CASSEQTGIDTGELFF. DNA for the CDR3: TGTGCCAGCAGCGAGCAGACAGGGATTGACACCGGGGAGCTGTTTTTT.

The chain has TRBV30 and TRBJ1-6; 8 bases line up with TRBD1. Per germline, CDR1 GTSNPN and CDR2 SVGIG (reference sequence). V lost 4 bases and J lost 10; bases outside the gene matches: 6. The CDR3 loop spans 13 amino acids. CDR3 loop: CAWNTGGGSPLHF. CDR3 nucleotides: TGTGCCTGGAATACAGGGGGTGGATCACCCCTCCACTTT.

The chain couples TRBV5-5 to TRBJ2-7; 7 bases agree with TRBD2. Germline V gives CDR1 SGHKS, CDR2 YYEKEE (reference sequence). The CDR3 totals 15 residues. Losses at the gene ends were 4 bases for V and 2 bases for J; bases not matched to a gene: 9. In DNA, the CDR3 is TGTGCCAGCAGCGGAGGCGGGGGTCCCGCCTACGAGCAGTACTTC. This translates into CASSGGGGPAYEQYF.

The count of this clone is one. The chain uses TRBV4-3 and TRBJ2-6; the D is unclear. The CDR3 covers 17 residues. Trimming pared 1 base from V and 0 bases from J, leaving 10 bases between. Germline values: CDR1 LGHNA, CDR2 YSLEER. CDR3 in DNA: TGCGCCAGCAGCCAAGCCCCTCAGTTCTCTGGGGCCAACGTCCTGACTTTC. Translating gives CASSQAPQFSGANVLTF.

The CDR3 sequence is CASSPPGGGNEQFF. The CDR3 DNA is TGTGCCAGCAGCCCTCCGGGTGGGGGGAATGAGCAGTTCTTC. V and J are TRBV6-1 and TRBJ2-1; D is perhaps TRBD2 (6 bases). With 6 bases removed from V and 7 bases from J, the gap between germline ends came to 16 bases. Germline-derived CDR1 and CDR2 are MNHNS and SASEGT. The CDR3 has 14 amino acids.

The gene calls are TRBV6-5 and TRBJ1-1; D unresolved. This CDR3 has 15 residues. The germline V gene has CDR1 MNHEY and CDR2 SVGAGI. Trimming stripped 0 bases from V and 3 bases from J, with 11 bases between. CDR3 protein: CASSYSRGGHTEAFF. The CDR3 DNA sequence: TGTGCCAGCAGTTACTCGCGTGGAGGGCACACTGAAGCTTTCTTT.

The chain employs TRBV2 and TRBJ1-3; D is unclear. CDR1 and CDR2 from the germline V gene are SNHLY and FYNNEI. V was shortened by 0 bases and J by 0 bases, with 9 bases between the two germline ends. This CDR3 is built from 16 residues. CDR3 in DNA: TGTGCCAGCAGTGAAGCTCCTGACCCCTCTGGAAACACCATATATTTT. This sequence encodes CASSEAPDPSGNTIYF. Full variable domain (remainder filled in from reference TRBV2 and TRBJ1-3): EPEVTQTPSHQVTQMGQEVILRCVPISNHLYFYWYRQILGQKVEFLVSFYNNEISEKSEIFDDQFSVERPDGSNFTLKIRSTKLEDSAMYFCASSEAPDPSGNTIYFGEGSWLTVV.

This chain joins TRBV5-5 and TRBJ2-7, with D possibly matching TRBD1 (6 bases). Trimming shortened V by 4 bases and J by 4 bases, and 18 bases separated the two germline ends. Germline CDR1 and CDR2: SGHKS and YYEKEE (reference sequence). The CDR3 extends over 15 amino acids. CDR3 nucleotides: TGTGCCAGCAGCCCCCGCCAGGGGTGGGGTTACGAGCAGTACTTC. Its protein product is CASSPRQGWGYEQYF.

This clone has just a few counts. The chain combines TRBV6-6 with TRBJ2-1; 9 bases match TRBD2. CDR1 and CDR2 from the germline V gene are MNHNY and SVGAGI (reference sequence). This CDR3 has 14 residues. Trimming took 7 bases from V and 4 from J; bases not matched to a gene: 5. The CDR3 region has the DNA TGTGCCAGCAAAGGGACTAGCCAATACAATGAGCAGTTCTTC. As protein: CASKGTSQYNEQFF.

As DNA, the CDR3 is TGCGCCAGCAGTGACCTGGACAGGGTTTACAATGAGCAGTTCTTC. This encodes CASSDLDRVYNEQFF. The J gene is TRBJ2-1, the V gene TRBV10-2; the match to TRBD1 covers 8 bases. The germline gives CDR1 WSHSY, CDR2 SAAADI. The CDR3 spans 15 residues. V shed 3 bases and J 4 bases; nucleotides not matched to a gene: 5.

CDR3 nucleotide sequence: TGTGCCAGCAGCCCTAAAGAGGGGGCCAGAGAGACCCAGTACTTC. Amino acids: CASSPKEGARETQYF. The chain uses TRBV7-9 and TRBJ2-5, with TRBD1 matching over 7 bases. CDR1 is SEHNR and CDR2 is FQNEAQ in the germline V gene (reference sequence). The CDR3 totals 15 residues. Unmatched junction bases numbered 10, after V lost 5 bases and J lost 4 bases.

This clone was seen a handful of times. Relative to the germline gene, one junction end is altered; a read error may explain this. The chain combines TRBV6-1 with TRBJ2-2, with TRBD1 identical over 7 bases. There are 11 residues in the CDR3. Germline lookup yields CDR1 MNHNS and CDR2 SASEGT. The CDR3 region has the DNA TGTGCCAGCAGTGACCGGACAGGAACCCATTTT. Translated, it gives CASSDRTGTHF.

This chain uses TRBV30 with TRBJ2-7, with a weak D call TRBD2 (6 bases). Looked up from germline, CDR1 is GTSNPN and CDR2 is SVGIG (reference sequence). This CDR3 is 14 amino acids long. V was clipped by 1 base and J by 4 bases, with 14 bases between them. The CDR3 nucleotides are TGTGCCTGGAGTGGGGGGACTGGAATTTACGAGCAGTACTTC. Protein product: CAWSGGTGIYEQYF.

The genes are TRBV7-9 and TRBJ1-1; D gene ambiguous. Trimming took 5 bases from V and 3 from J, leaving 7 bases between them. The CDR3 sequence is 12 residues long. Germline V gene data show CDR1 as SEHNR and CDR2 as FQNEAQ (reference sequence). CDR3 amino acids: CASSLEYTEAFF. As DNA, the CDR3 is TGTGCCAGCAGCCTCGAATACACTGAAGCTTTCTTT.

The rearrangement joins TRBV10-2 to TRBJ1-1; no clear D gene. Germline CDR1 and CDR2: WSHSY and SAAADI. This CDR3 comprises 15 residues. V lost 11 bases to trimming and J lost 3 bases, with 22 bases between them. Written as DNA, the CDR3 is TGCGCCGTAGCACCCGCCATCATGGCCGACACTGAAGCTTTCTTT. It encodes CAVAPAIMADTEAFF.

The chain combines TRBV11-2 with TRBJ1-1; unclear D gene. Trimming cost V 3 bases and J 1 base, with 9 bases left between them. The CDR3 spans 14 residues. The V gene's germline CDR1 is SGHAT and CDR2 FQNNGV. The DNA of the CDR3 is TGTGCCAGCAGCTTCCCCGGTAGGAACACTGAAGCTTTCTTT. Translation: CASSFPGRNTEAFF.

The rearrangement joins TRBV7-6 to TRBJ1-6; 10 nucleotides align to TRBD1. Per the germline V gene, CDR1 is SGHVS and CDR2 is FNYEAQ. The CDR3 loop spans 17 amino acids. V dropped 4 bases and J dropped 6; count of bases not matched to a gene: 9. The CDR3 nucleotides read TGTGCCAGCAGCTACGGGACAGGGGAATCCCTTAATTCACCCCTCCACTTT. Its translation: CASSYGTGESLNSPLHF.

The chain combines TRBV7-8 with TRBJ1-5; 9 bases align to TRBD1. With V trimmed by 4 bases and J by 5 bases, 9 bases remained unmatched. The CDR3 is 16 amino acids. Per the germline V gene, CDR1 is SGHVS and CDR2 is FQNEAQ. The CDR3 DNA follows: TGTGCCAGCAGCTCCGGGGGACAGGGATACCATCAGCCCCAGCATTTT. Amino acids: CASSSGGQGYHQPQHF. The whole variable domain, filled in from reference TRBV7-8 and TRBJ1-5, reads GAGVSQSPRYKVAKRGQDVALRCDPISGHVSLFWYQQALGQGPEFLTYFQNEAQLDKSGLPSDRFFAERPEGSVSTLKIQRTQQEDSAVYLCASSSGGQGYHQPQHFGDGTRLSIL.

The CDR3 coding sequence is TGTGCCAGCAGTGTGGGGGGACTTAGAGGCTATGGCTACACCTTC. The encoded protein is CASSVGGLRGYGYTF. The chain combines TRBV6-1 with TRBJ1-2; D may be TRBD1 (5 bases). This CDR3 region has 15 residues. V was pared by 4 bases and J by 4 bases, with 16 bases between. Per the germline V gene, CDR1 is MNHNS and CDR2 is SASEGT.

Here the CDR3 reads CASRGLAGIITDTQYF. The CDR3 bases are TGTGCCAGCAGGGGACTAGCGGGGATCATTACAGATACGCAGTATTTT. The chain joins TRBV6-6 to TRBJ2-3; 13 bases map to TRBD2. Germline V gene data show CDR1 as MNHNY and CDR2 as SVGAGI (reference sequence). Unmatched junction bases numbered 6, after V lost 6 bases and J lost 3 bases. The CDR3 covers 16 residues.

V is TRBV2 and J is TRBJ2-2; possibly TRBD1 for D (6 bases). There are 13 residues in the CDR3. Per the germline V gene, CDR1 is SNHLY and CDR2 is FYNNEI. V was clipped by 6 bases and J by 4 bases, with 9 bases between them. DNA for the CDR3: TGTGCCAGCAGGACACAGGGCACCGGGGAGCTGTTTTTT. Residues: CASRTQGTGELFF.

The rearrangement links TRBV6-6 to TRBJ1-1; TRBD1 is a possible D gene (5 bases). The CDR3 is 12 residues long. CDR1 MNHNY and CDR2 SVGAGI come from the germline V gene (reference sequence). V dropped 6 bases and J dropped 2 bases, with 7 bases sitting between them. CDR3 nucleotide sequence: TGTGCCAGCAGCAGGGTCAACACTGAAGCTTTCTTT. Residues: CASSRVNTEAFF.

The rearrangement uses TRBV27 and TRBJ1-6; no definite D call. Trimming stripped 2 bases from V and 9 bases from J, with 11 bases between. The CDR3 consists of 14 residues. CDR1 and CDR2 (germline): MNHEY, SMNVEV (reference sequence). CDR3 coding DNA: TGTGCCAGCAGTTTACTTTACGAAGGTTCACCCCTCCACTTT. It codes for CASSLLYEGSPLHF.

V and J are TRBV27 and TRBJ1-1; D possibly corresponds to TRBD1 (5 bases). This CDR3 is 16 amino acids long. V was cut by 2 bases and J by 1 base, with 14 bases left in between. Germline lookup yields CDR1 MNHEY and CDR2 SMNVEV (reference sequence). CDR3 nucleotide sequence: TGTGCCAGCAGTTTAGGGATTCGGGGGAGGAACACTGAAGCTTTCTTT. Amino acid sequence: CASSLGIRGRNTEAFF.